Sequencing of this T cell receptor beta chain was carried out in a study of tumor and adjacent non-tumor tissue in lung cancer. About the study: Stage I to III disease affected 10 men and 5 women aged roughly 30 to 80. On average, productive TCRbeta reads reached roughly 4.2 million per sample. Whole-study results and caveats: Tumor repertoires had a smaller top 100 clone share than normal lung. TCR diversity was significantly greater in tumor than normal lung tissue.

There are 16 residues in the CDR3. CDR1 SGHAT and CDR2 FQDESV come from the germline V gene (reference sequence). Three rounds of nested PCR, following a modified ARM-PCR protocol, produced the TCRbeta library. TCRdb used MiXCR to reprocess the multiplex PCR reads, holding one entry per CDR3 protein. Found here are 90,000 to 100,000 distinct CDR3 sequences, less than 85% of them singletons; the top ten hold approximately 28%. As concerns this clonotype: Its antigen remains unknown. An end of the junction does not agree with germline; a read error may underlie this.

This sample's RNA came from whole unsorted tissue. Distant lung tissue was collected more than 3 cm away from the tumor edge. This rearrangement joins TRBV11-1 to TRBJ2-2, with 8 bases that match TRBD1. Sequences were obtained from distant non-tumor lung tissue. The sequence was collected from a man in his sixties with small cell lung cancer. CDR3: CACSSPDRVDTGELFF. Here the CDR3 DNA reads TGTGCCTGCAGCTCCCCGGACAGGGTAGACACTGGGGAGCTGTTTTTT. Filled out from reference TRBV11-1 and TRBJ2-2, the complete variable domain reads EAEVAQSPRYKITEKSQAVAFWCDPISGHATLYWYRQILGQGPELLVQFQDESVVDDSQLPKDRFSAERLKGVDSTLKIQPAELGDSAMYLCACSSPDRVDTGELFFGEGSRLTVL.